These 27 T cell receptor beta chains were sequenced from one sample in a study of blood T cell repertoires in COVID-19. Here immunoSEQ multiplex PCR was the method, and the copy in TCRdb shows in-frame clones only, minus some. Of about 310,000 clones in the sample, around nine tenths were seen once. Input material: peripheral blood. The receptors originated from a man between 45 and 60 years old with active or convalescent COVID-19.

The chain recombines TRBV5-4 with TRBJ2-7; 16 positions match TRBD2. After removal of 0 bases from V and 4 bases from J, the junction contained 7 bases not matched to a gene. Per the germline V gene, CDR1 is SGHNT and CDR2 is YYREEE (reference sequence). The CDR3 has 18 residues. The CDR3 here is CASSLAGLAGGPRYEQYF. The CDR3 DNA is TGTGCCAGCAGCTTGGCGGGACTAGCGGGAGGGCCGAGATACGAGCAGTACTTC.

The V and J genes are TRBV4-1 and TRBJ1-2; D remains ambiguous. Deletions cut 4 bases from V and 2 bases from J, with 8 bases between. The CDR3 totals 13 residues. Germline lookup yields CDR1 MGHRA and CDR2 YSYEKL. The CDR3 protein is CASSPDLNYGYTF. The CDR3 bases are TGCGCCAGCAGCCCAGACCTGAACTATGGCTACACCTTC.

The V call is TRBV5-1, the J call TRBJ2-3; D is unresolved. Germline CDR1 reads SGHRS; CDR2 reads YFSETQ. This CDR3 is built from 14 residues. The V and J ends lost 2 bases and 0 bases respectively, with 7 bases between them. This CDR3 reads CASSLSDSTDTQYF. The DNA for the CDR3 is TGCGCCAGCAGCTTAAGCGACAGCACAGATACGCAGTATTTT.

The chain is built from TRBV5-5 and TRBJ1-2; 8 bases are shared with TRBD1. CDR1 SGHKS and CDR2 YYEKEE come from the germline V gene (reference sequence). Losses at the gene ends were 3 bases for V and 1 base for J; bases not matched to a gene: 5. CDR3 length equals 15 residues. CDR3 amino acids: CASSYRGQGNYGYTF. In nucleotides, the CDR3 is TGTGCCAGCAGCTATAGAGGACAGGGTAACTATGGCTACACCTTC.

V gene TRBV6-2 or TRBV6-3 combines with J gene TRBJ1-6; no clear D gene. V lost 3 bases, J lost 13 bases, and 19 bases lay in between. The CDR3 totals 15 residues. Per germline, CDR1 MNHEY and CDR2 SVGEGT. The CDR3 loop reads CASSYAQREAWPLHF. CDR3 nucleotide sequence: TGTGCCAGCAGTTATGCTCAAAGGGAGGCCTGGCCCCTCCACTTT.

In DNA form, the CDR3 reads TGCGCCAGCAGCTTGGCCCGGACAGGGGGCTTTGACAATGAGCAGTTCTTC. Translation gives CASSLARTGGFDNEQFF. The chain has TRBV5-1 and TRBJ2-1; 11 bases match TRBD1. The CDR3 loop spans 17 amino acids. With 0 bases clipped from V and 5 bases from J, the junction kept 7 bases outside the gene matches. The germline V gene encodes CDR1 SGHRS and CDR2 YFSETQ.

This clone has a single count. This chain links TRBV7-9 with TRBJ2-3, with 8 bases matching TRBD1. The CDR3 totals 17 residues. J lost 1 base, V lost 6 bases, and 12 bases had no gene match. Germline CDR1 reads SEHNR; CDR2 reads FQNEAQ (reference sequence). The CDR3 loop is CASRRPPGGRGTDTQYF. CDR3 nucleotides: TGTGCCAGCAGAAGACCCCCAGGGGGCCGCGGCACAGATACGCAGTATTTT.

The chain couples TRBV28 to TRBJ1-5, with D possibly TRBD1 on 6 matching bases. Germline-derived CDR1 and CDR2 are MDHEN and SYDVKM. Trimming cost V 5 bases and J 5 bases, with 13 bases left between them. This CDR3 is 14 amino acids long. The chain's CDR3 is CASSPGQPYQPQHF. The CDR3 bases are TGTGCCAGCAGTCCTGGACAGCCTTATCAGCCCCAGCATTTT.

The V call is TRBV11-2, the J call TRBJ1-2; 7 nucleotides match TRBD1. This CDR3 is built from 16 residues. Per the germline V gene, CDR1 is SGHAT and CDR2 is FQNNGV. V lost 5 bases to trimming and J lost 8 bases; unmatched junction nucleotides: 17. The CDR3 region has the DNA TGTGCCAGCAGCCCCCGAAGCCCCTGGCAGGGGGAAGGCTACACCTTC. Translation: CASSPRSPWQGEGYTF.

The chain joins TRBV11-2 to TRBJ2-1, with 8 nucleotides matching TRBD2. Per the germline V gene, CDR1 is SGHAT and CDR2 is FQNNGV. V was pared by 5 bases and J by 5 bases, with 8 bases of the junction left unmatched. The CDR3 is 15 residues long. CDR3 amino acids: CASSPRGGGNNEQFF. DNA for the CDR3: TGTGCCAGCAGCCCCAGGGGCGGGGGGAACAATGAGCAGTTCTTC.

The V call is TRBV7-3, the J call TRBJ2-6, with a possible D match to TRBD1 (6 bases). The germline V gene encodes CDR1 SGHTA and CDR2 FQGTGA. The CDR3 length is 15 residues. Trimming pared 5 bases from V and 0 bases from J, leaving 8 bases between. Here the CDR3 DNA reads TGTGCCAGCAGCCTGGACAGCTCTGGGGCCAACGTCCTGACTTTC. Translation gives CASSLDSSGANVLTF.

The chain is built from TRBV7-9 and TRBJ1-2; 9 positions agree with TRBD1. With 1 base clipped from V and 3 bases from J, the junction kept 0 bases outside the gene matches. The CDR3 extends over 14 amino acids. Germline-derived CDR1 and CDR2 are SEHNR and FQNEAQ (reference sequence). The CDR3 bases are TGTGCCAGCAGCTTAGGGACAGGGGACTATGGCTACACCTTC. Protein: CASSLGTGDYGYTF.

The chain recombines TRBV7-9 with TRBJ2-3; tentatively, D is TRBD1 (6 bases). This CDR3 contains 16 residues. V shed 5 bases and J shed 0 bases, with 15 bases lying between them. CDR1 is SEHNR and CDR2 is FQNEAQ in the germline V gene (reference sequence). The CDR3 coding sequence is TGTGCCAGCAGCACCGGACAGTCCTCTAGCACAGATACGCAGTATTTT. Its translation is CASSTGQSSSTDTQYF. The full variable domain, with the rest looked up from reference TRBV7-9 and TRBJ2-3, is DTGVSQNPRHKITKRGQNVTFRCDPISEHNRLYWYRQTLGQGPEFLTYFQNEAQLEKSRLLSDRFSAERPKGSFSTLEIQRTEQGDSAMYLCASSTGQSSSTDTQYFGPGTRLTVL.

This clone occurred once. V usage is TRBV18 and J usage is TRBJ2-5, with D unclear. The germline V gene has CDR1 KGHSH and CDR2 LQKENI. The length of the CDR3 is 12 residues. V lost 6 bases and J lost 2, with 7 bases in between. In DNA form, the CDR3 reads TGTGCCAGCTCTCGGGTACAAGAGACCCAGTACTTC. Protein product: CASSRVQETQYF. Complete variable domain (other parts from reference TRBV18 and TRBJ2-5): NAGVMQNPRHLVRRRGQEARLRCSPMKGHSHVYWYRQLPEEGLKFMVYLQKENIIDESGMPKERFSAEFPKEGPSILRIQQVVRGDSAAYFCASSRVQETQYFGPGTRLLVL.

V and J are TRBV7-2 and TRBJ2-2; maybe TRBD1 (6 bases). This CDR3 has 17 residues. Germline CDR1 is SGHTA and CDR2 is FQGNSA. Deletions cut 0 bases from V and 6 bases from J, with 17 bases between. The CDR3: CASSLAPVGQFSGELFF. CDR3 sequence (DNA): TGTGCCAGCAGCTTAGCACCCGTCGGACAGTTTTCCGGGGAGCTGTTTTTT.

CDR3 sequence (DNA): TGTGCCAGCAGTTTTTTGGCCGCAACTAATGAAAAACTGTTTTTT. Its protein product is CASSFLAATNEKLFF. J is TRBJ1-4 and V is TRBV28; no definite D call. The CDR3 consists of 15 residues. Germline V gives CDR1 MDHEN, CDR2 SYDVKM. V dropped 3 bases and J dropped 0 bases, with 8 bases sitting between them.

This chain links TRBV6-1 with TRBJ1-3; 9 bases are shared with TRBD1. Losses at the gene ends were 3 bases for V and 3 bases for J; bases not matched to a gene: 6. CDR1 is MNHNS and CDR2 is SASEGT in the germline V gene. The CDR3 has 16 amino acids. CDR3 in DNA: TGTGCCAGCAGTGAGCAACAGGGGGCAGGTGGAAACACCATATATTTT. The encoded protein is CASSEQQGAGGNTIYF.

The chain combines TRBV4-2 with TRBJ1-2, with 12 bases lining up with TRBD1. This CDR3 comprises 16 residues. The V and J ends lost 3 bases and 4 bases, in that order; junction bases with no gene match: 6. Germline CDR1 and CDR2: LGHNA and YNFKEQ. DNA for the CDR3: TGTGCCAGCAGCCAGGGACAGGGGGCGTTACTCTATGGCTACACCTTC. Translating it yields CASSQGQGALLYGYTF.

The CDR3 is CASSLEVGQGGTDTQYF. The DNA for the CDR3 is TGTGCCAGCAGCTTAGAAGTAGGGCAGGGTGGGACAGATACGCAGTATTTT. The chain carries TRBV7-9 and TRBJ2-3; D possibly corresponds to TRBD1 (5 bases). From germline, CDR1 is SEHNR and CDR2 FQNEAQ (reference sequence). The CDR3 spans 17 residues. The ends were cut back, 1 base at V and 3 bases at J, with 17 bases in the middle.

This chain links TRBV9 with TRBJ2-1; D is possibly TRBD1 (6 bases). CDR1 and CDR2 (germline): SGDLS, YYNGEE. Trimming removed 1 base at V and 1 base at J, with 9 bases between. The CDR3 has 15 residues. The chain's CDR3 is CASSVQTGSYNEQFF. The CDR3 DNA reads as TGTGCCAGCAGCGTACAAACAGGGTCCTACAATGAGCAGTTCTTC.

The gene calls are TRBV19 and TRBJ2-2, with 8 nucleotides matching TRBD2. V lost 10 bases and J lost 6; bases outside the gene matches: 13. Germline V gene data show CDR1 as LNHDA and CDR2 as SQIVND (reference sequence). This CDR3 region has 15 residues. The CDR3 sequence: CATSRIAGLAGELFF. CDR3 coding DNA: TGTGCCACTAGCCGGATAGCGGGGTTGGCCGGGGAGCTGTTTTTT. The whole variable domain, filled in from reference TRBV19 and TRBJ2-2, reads DGGITQSPKYLFRKEGQNVTLSCEQNLNHDAMYWYRQDPGQGLRLIYYSQIVNDFQKGDIAEGYSVSREKKESFPLTVTSAQKNPTAFYLCATSRIAGLAGELFFGEGSRLTVL.

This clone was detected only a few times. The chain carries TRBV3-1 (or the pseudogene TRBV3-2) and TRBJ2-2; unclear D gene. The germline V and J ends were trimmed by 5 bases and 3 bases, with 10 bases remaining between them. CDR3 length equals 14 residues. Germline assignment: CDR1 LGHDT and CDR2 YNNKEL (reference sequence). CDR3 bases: TGTGCCAGCAGCAAAAACCGGGACACCGGGGAGCTGTTTTTT. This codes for CASSKNRDTGELFF.

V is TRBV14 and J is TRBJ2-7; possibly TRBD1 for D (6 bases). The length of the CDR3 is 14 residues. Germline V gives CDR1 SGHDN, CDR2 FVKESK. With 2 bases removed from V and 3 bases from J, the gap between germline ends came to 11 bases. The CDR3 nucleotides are TGTGCCAGCAGCCAAAATACAGGGTTCTACGAGCAGTACTTC. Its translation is CASSQNTGFYEQYF.

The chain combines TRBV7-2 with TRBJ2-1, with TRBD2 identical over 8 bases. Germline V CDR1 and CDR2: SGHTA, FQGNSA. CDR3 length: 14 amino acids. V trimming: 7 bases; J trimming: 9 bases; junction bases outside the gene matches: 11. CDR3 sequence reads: CASTPAGARSEQFF. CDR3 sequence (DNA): TGTGCCAGCACCCCAGCGGGAGCACGGAGTGAGCAGTTCTTC.

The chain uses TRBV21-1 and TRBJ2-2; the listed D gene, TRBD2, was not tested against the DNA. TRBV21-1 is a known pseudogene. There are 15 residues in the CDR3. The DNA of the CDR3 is TGTGCCAGCATTCCCGGGACTAGGTTCGCCGGGGAGCTGTTTTTT. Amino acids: CASIPGTRFAGELFF.

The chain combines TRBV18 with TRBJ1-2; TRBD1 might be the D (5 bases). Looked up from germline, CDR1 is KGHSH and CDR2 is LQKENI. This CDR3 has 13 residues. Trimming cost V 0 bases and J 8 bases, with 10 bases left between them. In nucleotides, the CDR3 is TGTGCCAGCTCACCACCGGGGCAGGTCGGCTACACCTTC. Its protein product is CASSPPGQVGYTF.

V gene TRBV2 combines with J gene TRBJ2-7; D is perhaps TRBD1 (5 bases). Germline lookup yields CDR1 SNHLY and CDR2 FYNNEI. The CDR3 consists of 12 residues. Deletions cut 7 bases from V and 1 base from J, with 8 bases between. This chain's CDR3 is CASTTVSYEQYF. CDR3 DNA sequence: TGTGCCAGCACGACAGTTTCCTACGAGCAGTACTTC.